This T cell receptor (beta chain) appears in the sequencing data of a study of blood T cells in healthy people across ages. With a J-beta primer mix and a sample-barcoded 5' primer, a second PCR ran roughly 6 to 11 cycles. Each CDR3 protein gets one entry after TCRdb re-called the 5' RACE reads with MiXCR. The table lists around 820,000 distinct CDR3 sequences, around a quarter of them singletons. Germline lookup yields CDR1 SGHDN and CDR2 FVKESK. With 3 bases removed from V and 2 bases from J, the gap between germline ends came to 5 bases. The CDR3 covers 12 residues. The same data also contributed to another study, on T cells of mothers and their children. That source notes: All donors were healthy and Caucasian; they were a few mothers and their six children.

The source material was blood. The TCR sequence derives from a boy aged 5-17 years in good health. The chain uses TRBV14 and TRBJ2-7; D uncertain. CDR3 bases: TGTGCCAGCAGCCAGTCCCCCTACGAGCAGTACTTC. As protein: CASSQSPYEQYF.